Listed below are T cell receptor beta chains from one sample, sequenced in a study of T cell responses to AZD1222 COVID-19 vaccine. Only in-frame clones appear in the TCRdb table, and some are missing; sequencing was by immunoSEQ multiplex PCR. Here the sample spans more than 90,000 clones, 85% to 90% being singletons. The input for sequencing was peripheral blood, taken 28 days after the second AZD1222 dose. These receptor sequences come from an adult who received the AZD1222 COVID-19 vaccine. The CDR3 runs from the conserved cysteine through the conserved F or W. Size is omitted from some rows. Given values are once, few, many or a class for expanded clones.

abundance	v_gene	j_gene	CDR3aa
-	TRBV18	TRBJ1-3	CASSPGQGPLSGNTIYF
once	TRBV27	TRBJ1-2	CASSLTSGWGYGYTF
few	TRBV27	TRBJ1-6	CASRMGGESPLHF
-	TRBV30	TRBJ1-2	CAWRTGHGYTF
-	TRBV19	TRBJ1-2	CASSSTGVGYTF
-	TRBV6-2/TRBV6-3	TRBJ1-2	CASSSVAGGYGYTF
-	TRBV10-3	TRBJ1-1	CAIRSRTGAGNTEAFF
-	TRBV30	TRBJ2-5	CAWSVGNYGVKETQYF
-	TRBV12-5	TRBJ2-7	CASGTSPLYEQYF
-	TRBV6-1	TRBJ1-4	CASSEAGRTNEKLFF
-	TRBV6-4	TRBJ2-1	CASGVTGTSEQFF
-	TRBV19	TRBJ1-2	CASSRTLPGGYTF
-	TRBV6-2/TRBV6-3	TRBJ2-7	CASSYWAARSTYEQYF
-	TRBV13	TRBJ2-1	CASSPRTSGINEQFF
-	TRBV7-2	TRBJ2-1	CASSFGPGGYNEQFF
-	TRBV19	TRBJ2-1	CASSKMDSGGREQFF
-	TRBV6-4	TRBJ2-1	CASSDSVGTGRDEQFF
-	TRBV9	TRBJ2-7	CASSGPSHEQYF
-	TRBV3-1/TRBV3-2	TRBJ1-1	CASSQGQGAGEAFF
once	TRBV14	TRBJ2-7	CASSQDLGGEQYF
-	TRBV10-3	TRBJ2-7	CAISEGTSGRTRIAYEQYF
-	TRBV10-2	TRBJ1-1	CATGPADTEAFF
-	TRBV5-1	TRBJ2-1	CASSLEGVNEQFF
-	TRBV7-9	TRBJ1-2	CASSFSSAGSINGYTF
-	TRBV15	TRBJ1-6	CATGVGIQRRSNSPLHF
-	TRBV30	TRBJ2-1	CAWSQGLSYNEQFF
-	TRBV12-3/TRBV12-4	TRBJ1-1	CASSRGGTEAFF
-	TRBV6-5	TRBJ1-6	CASSYGIRESPLHF
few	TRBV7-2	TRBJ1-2	CASSPRAGLEGYTF
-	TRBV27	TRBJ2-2	CASSFDRLTGELFF
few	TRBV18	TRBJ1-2	CASSATRNYGYTF
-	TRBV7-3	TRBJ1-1	CASSKRTNTEAFF
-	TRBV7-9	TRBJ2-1	CASSLALAGANEQFF
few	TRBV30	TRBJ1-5	CAWSVTGDQPQHF
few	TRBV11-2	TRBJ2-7	CASSLWAGDYEQYF
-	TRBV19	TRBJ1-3	CASSIDGIGNTIYF
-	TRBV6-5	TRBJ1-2	CASSYGGVDGYTF